The T cell receptor beta chain described here comes from a study of T cells after yellow fever vaccination. This clonotype appeared many times. This CDR3 spans 14 amino acids. Trimming took 2 bases from V and 1 from J, leaving 9 bases between them. Germline values: CDR1 SEHNR, CDR2 FQNEAQ (reference sequence). 5'RACE template switching generated TCR cDNA, adding a universal primer site and UMIs. TCRdb itself ran the 5' RACE reads through MiXCR, one entry per CDR3 protein. The sample shows 150,000 to 200,000 distinct CDR3 sequences, roughly 6.2% of them seen only once. The TCR originated in a man younger than 35 who received the YFV17D yellow fever vaccine. The specimen comprised CD4+ T cells sorted from PBMCs, sampled on the day of the first yellow fever vaccination. This chain links TRBV7-9 with TRBJ2-7, with D tentatively TRBD2 (5 bases). The CDR3 DNA reads TGTGCCAGCAGCTTAAGGACTCAATCCTACGAGCAGTACTTC. It encodes CASSLRTQSYEQYF.